The 24 T cell receptor beta chains below were found in one sample sequenced in a study of blood T cell repertoires in COVID-19. TCRdb keeps only in-frame clones here, not all; method: immunoSEQ multiplex PCR. The top ten clones hold roughly 40% of a sample with some 40,000 clones, roughly 78% of them seen once. Sequenced sample: peripheral blood. The receptors shown here come from a man aged 80 or over with active or convalescent COVID-19.

The V and J genes are TRBV29-1 and TRBJ2-1; 12 bases agree with TRBD2. CDR3 length: 13 residues. The V gene's germline CDR1 is SQVTM and CDR2 ANQGSEA. Unmatched junction bases numbered 4, after V lost 7 bases and J lost 6 bases. CDR3: CSASGGALNEQFF. The CDR3 DNA is TGCAGCGCTAGCGGGGGGGCTCTCAATGAGCAGTTCTTC.

This clone has a handful of counts. The rearrangement links TRBV19 to TRBJ1-2; 7 nucleotides line up with TRBD1. With V trimmed by 0 bases and J by 2 bases, 6 bases remained unmatched. The V gene's germline CDR1 is LNHDA and CDR2 SQIVND (reference sequence). The CDR3 is 16 amino acids. In DNA, the CDR3 is TGTGCCAGTAGTATAGATCCCTCGGGACAGAACTATGGCTACACCTTC. As protein: CASSIDPSGQNYGYTF.

This sequence joins TRBV7-6 and TRBJ2-3; 10 nucleotides line up with TRBD2. The CDR3 has 18 amino acids. The V gene end was trimmed by 2 bases and the J gene end by 5 bases; junction bases not matched to a gene: 13. Germline V gene data show CDR1 as SGHVS and CDR2 as FNYEAQ. CDR3 DNA: TGTGCCAGCAGCTTATTTGGAGCGGGGGGGATCTCCGTAGATACGCAGTATTTT. Protein: CASSLFGAGGISVDTQYF.

This rearrangement joins TRBV25-1 to TRBJ1-1; possibly TRBD1 for D (5 bases). Germline V gene lookup returns CDR1 MGHDK and CDR2 SYGVNS. The V gene lost 3 bases and the J gene lost 4 bases, with 15 bases spanning the gap. This CDR3 is 15 amino acids long. The CDR3 nucleotides are TGTGCCAGCAGTGAGGGCAGGGCCCGTGGCACTGAAGCTTTCTTT. It translates to CASSEGRARGTEAFF.

This chain uses TRBV5-1 with TRBJ1-2, with D possibly TRBD1 on 5 matching bases. Germline V lookup: CDR1 SGHRS, CDR2 YFSETQ. This CDR3 comprises 12 residues. Trimming shortened V by 2 bases and J by 4 bases, and 6 bases separated the two germline ends. The CDR3 is CASSFDSYGYTF. In DNA form, the CDR3 reads TGCGCCAGCAGCTTTGACAGCTATGGCTACACCTTC.

This clone came up a few times. The gene calls are TRBV7-9 and TRBJ2-1; the match to TRBD2 covers 8 bases. The CDR3 extends over 16 amino acids. Germline V gene sequence: CDR1 SEHNR, CDR2 FQNEAQ (reference sequence). With V trimmed by 1 base and J by 9 bases, 11 bases remained unmatched. The CDR3 DNA sequence: TGTGCCAGCAGCTTAGGAGAAGCGGGAGTGGAGGGTGAGCAGTTCTTC. As protein: CASSLGEAGVEGEQFF.

The chain joins TRBV29-1 to TRBJ2-4; possibly TRBD1 for D (6 bases). The CDR3 is 13 residues long. Trimming shortened V by 7 bases and J by 5 bases, and 15 bases separated the two germline ends. Germline CDR1 and CDR2: SQVTM and ANQGSEA. For the CDR3, the DNA is TGCAGCGCTGGACAGATGGGCGAAAACATTCAGTACTTC. Amino acids: CSAGQMGENIQYF.

The sample holds a few counts of this clone. This chain links TRBV5-4 with TRBJ1-1; D is perhaps TRBD1 (5 bases). The CDR3 totals 16 residues. Trimming pared 0 bases from V and 0 bases from J, leaving 12 bases between. Germline V gene lookup returns CDR1 SGHNT and CDR2 YYREEE (reference sequence). CDR3: CASSLGRAGMNTEAFF. CDR3 bases: TGTGCCAGCAGCTTGGGCAGGGCAGGCATGAACACTGAAGCTTTCTTT. Full variable domain (missing parts from reference TRBV5-4 and TRBJ1-1): ETGVTQSPTHLIKTRGQQVTLRCSSQSGHNTVSWYQQALGQGPQFIFQYYREEENGRGNFPPRFSGLQFPNYSSELNVNALELDDSALYLCASSLGRAGMNTEAFFGQGTRLTVV.

The chain uses TRBV18 and TRBJ2-3, with D maybe TRBD2 (5 bases). The CDR3 is 14 residues long. Trimming took off 5 bases at V and 2 bases at J, with 11 bases between the two ends. The germline V gene encodes CDR1 KGHSH and CDR2 LQKENI. CDR3 sequence reads: CASSTLDSTDTQYF. The CDR3 coding sequence is TGTGCCAGCTCAACACTAGATTCCACAGATACGCAGTATTTT.

The chain recombines TRBV11-1 with TRBJ2-5, with D perhaps matching TRBD1 (6 bases). CDR3 length equals 14 residues. Germline V lookup: CDR1 SGHAT, CDR2 FQDESV (reference sequence). V was clipped by 3 bases and J by 5 bases, with 13 bases between them. CDR3 sequence: CASSFRGLGETQYF. CDR3 in DNA: TGTGCCAGCAGCTTCAGGGGTCTTGGGGAGACCCAGTACTTC.

The rearrangement joins TRBV28 to TRBJ1-1; 8 bases are a match to TRBD1. Germline CDR1 is MDHEN and CDR2 is SYDVKM. J was trimmed by 3 bases and V by 2 bases; bases with no gene match: 2. The CDR3 loop spans 14 amino acids. CDR3 loop: CASSLQGADTEAFF. CDR3 bases: TGTGCCAGCAGTTTACAGGGGGCAGACACTGAAGCTTTCTTT.

This rearrangement joins TRBV10-3 to TRBJ2-3; 7 nucleotides line up with TRBD2. This CDR3 spans 14 amino acids. CDR1 is ENHRY and CDR2 is SYGVKD in the germline V gene. V shed 9 bases and J 2 bases; nucleotides not matched to a gene: 8. The CDR3 spells CAIGDLADTDTQYF. The CDR3 DNA sequence: TGTGCCATAGGGGATCTAGCGGACACAGATACGCAGTATTTT.

The genes are TRBV6-5 and TRBJ2-1; 9 nucleotides agree with TRBD2. In germline, CDR1 is MNHEY, CDR2 SVGAGI. V dropped 7 bases and J dropped 6; count of bases not matched to a gene: 10. The CDR3 is 15 residues long. For the CDR3, the DNA is TGTGCCAGCACCCCGGGGGCGGGAGGGCCCAATGAGCAGTTCTTC. This encodes CASTPGAGGPNEQFF.

The V gene is TRBV29-1, the J gene TRBJ1-1; no reliable D call. Germline V gives CDR1 SQVTM, CDR2 ANQGSEA. V was cut by 7 bases and J by 4 bases, with 16 bases left in between. CDR3 length equals 13 residues. The CDR3 here is CSAAQRAGTEAFF. The CDR3, as DNA: TGCAGCGCTGCCCAAAGGGCGGGCACTGAAGCTTTCTTT.

This sequence joins TRBV4-2 and TRBJ2-7, with D possibly matching TRBD2 (6 bases). Germline V lookup: CDR1 LGHNA, CDR2 YNFKEQ. CDR3 length equals 12 residues. Trimming removed 8 bases from V and 6 bases from J, with 14 bases in between. The CDR3 bases are TGTGCCAGCGGCAGAGGAGGGCGCGAGCAGTACTTC. It translates to CASGRGGREQYF.

CDR3 in amino acids: CASSRWTVETQYF. CDR3 bases: TGTGCCAGCAGCCGGTGGACAGTCGAGACCCAGTACTTC. This sequence joins TRBV14 and TRBJ2-5; perhaps TRBD1 as D (6 bases). Trimming left V 4 bases short and J 5 bases short, with 11 bases between. Germline V gene data show CDR1 as SGHDN and CDR2 as FVKESK. The CDR3 has 13 residues.

This clone appeared a few times. Other DNA sequences in the same sample also yield this CDR3. The gene calls are TRBV7-2 and TRBJ2-7; D is unclear. V was shortened by 1 base and J by 4 bases, with 14 bases between the two germline ends. This CDR3 has 15 residues. CDR1 SGHTA and CDR2 FQGNSA come from the germline V gene. CDR3 region: CASSLGDGGLYEQYF. In nucleotides, the CDR3 is TGTGCCAGCAGCTTAGGTGACGGCGGTTTGTACGAGCAGTACTTC. Based on the CDR3 plus reference TRBV7-2 and TRBJ2-7, the full variable domain is GAGVSQSPSNKVTEKGKDVELRCDPISGHTALYWYRQSLGQGLEFLIYFQGNSAPDKSGLPSDRFSAERTGGSVSTLTIQRTQQEDSAVYLCASSLGDGGLYEQYFGPGTRLTVT.

This sequence joins TRBV7-3 and TRBJ2-7; 10 bases map to TRBD1. Per germline, CDR1 SGHTA and CDR2 FQGTGA. The CDR3 spans 17 residues. Trimming cost V 2 bases and J 1 base; bases outside gene matches: 8. CDR3 loop: CASSLGGGGQGSYEQYF. The CDR3 DNA is TGTGCCAGCAGCTTAGGCGGTGGGGGACAGGGGTCCTACGAGCAGTACTTC.

The chain employs TRBV28 and TRBJ1-1, with a weak D call TRBD1 (5 bases). Germline lookup yields CDR1 MDHEN and CDR2 SYDVKM. The V and J ends lost 5 bases and 0 bases respectively, with 13 bases between them. This CDR3 has 15 residues. The CDR3 sequence is CASSPLQVMNTEAFF. As DNA, the CDR3 is TGTGCCAGCAGTCCACTACAGGTTATGAACACTGAAGCTTTCTTT.

The chain combines TRBV28 with TRBJ2-4; D unclear. The V gene's germline CDR1 is MDHEN and CDR2 SYDVKM. The CDR3 covers 13 residues. Trimming removed 7 bases at V and 1 base at J, with 8 bases between. The CDR3 region is CASNAWAKNIQYF. DNA for the CDR3: TGTGCCAGCAACGCGTGGGCCAAAAACATTCAGTACTTC.

This clone was observed a few times. The chain uses TRBV6-5 and TRBJ2-7; possible D gene TRBD1, 6 bases. Germline V lookup: CDR1 MNHEY, CDR2 SVGAGI. The CDR3 is 15 residues long. With 6 bases removed from V and 2 bases from J, the gap between germline ends came to 17 bases. CDR3 bases: TGTGCCAGCAGGAACCCAGGGGTCAGCACCTACGAGCAGTACTTC. Translating it yields CASRNPGVSTYEQYF.

The rearrangement joins TRBV7-2 to TRBJ2-5; 16 bases are a match to TRBD2. This CDR3 is built from 17 residues. Germline V CDR1 and CDR2: SGHTA, FQGNSA. Trimming removed 4 bases from V and 4 bases from J; junction bases left unmatched: 6. CDR3 residues: CASSSGTSGRARETQYF. CDR3 nucleotides: TGTGCCAGCAGCTCCGGGACTAGCGGGAGGGCCCGAGAGACCCAGTACTTC.

This clone was counted a few times. This chain uses TRBV13 with TRBJ2-7; a weak D match, TRBD1 (6 bases). Germline CDR1 is PRHDT and CDR2 is FYEKMQ (reference sequence). V lost 2 bases to trimming and J lost 4 bases, with 18 bases between them. The CDR3 length is 16 residues. The CDR3 nucleotides read TGTGCCAGCAGCTTACAGGGGTCGCGGCTCGCTTACGAGCAGTACTTC. Its translation is CASSLQGSRLAYEQYF.

The V call is TRBV6-5, the J call TRBJ2-2, with D possibly being TRBD1 (7 bases). The CDR3 spans 15 residues. CDR1 and CDR2 (germline): MNHEY, SVGAGI. Between the trimmed V and J ends, which lost 1 base and 5 bases, there was a span of 11 bases. The CDR3 protein is CASSYYQGGTGELFF. CDR3 bases: TGTGCCAGCAGTTACTACCAGGGGGGAACCGGGGAGCTGTTTTTT.